This entry lists 9 T cell receptor beta chains sequenced from one sample in a study of T cell changes during pregnancy in multiple sclerosis. This table comes from immunoSEQ multiplex PCR, and its TCRdb copy is limited to in-frame clones, with some not included. The table lists 90,000 or so clones, about 91% of them singletons. Sequenced here: peripheral blood, sampled in the first trimester of pregnancy. The receptors here all came from a female donor in good health, enrolled as a control in a pregnancy study.

This chain connects TRBV2 to TRBJ2-1; a weak D match, TRBD1 (7 bases). CDR3 length: 13 amino acids. Trimming took off 6 bases at V and 4 bases at J, with 10 bases between the two ends. Germline CDR1 SNHLY, CDR2 FYNNEI. CDR3 nucleotide sequence: TGTGCCAGCAGGGAGGGACAGTACAATGAGCAGTTCTTC. Translation gives CASREGQYNEQFF.

The V gene is TRBV9, the J gene TRBJ2-5, with D possibly being TRBD1 (7 bases). V lost 4 bases and J lost 10, with 17 bases in between. This CDR3 is 13 amino acids long. Per germline, CDR1 SGDLS and CDR2 YYNGEE. CDR3 region: CASSQGTPGGQYF. The CDR3 nucleotides read TGTGCCAGCAGCCAGGGGACTCCAGGGGGCCAGTACTTC.

This chain uses TRBV10-3 with TRBJ1-1, with a weak D call TRBD1 (6 bases). The CDR3 runs to 15 residues. V lost 3 bases and J lost 8, with 19 bases in between. Germline-derived CDR1 and CDR2 are ENHRY and SYGVKD. The CDR3 bases are TGTGCCATCAGTGAAAGGGTTCAGGGGCCCACCGAAGCTTTCTTT. It translates to CAISERVQGPTEAFF.

This clone was seen just once. The chain links TRBV6-6 to TRBJ1-4, with TRBD1 as a possible D gene (5 bases). From germline, CDR1 is MNHNY and CDR2 SVGAGI (reference sequence). V was trimmed by 2 bases and J by 6 bases, leaving 16 bases between them. This CDR3 is built from 16 residues. CDR3 DNA: TGTGCCAGCAGTTACGGGATCAGGGAAACCGATGAAAAACTGTTTTTT. It specifies CASSYGIRETDEKLFF.

Only a few counts were recorded for this clone. The genes are TRBV4-2 and TRBJ1-2; D ambiguous. Trimming shortened V by 4 bases and J by 8 bases, and 11 bases separated the two germline ends. CDR1 is LGHNA and CDR2 is YNFKEQ in the germline V gene. The CDR3 has 12 residues. CDR3 region: CASSLADGGYTF. CDR3 DNA sequence: TGTGCCAGCAGCCTAGCGGACGGGGGCTACACCTTC.

The chain recombines TRBV7-8 with TRBJ2-2, with 7 bases aligning to TRBD1. Germline CDR1 reads SGHVS; CDR2 reads FQNEAQ. The CDR3 has 14 residues. The junction had 2 bases not matched to a gene; V was cut back by 4 bases and J by 3 bases. The CDR3 DNA reads TGTGCCAGCAGCTATGACAGGGACACCGGGGAGCTGTTTTTT. It translates to CASSYDRDTGELFF.

V is TRBV7-6 and J is TRBJ1-1; no clear D. Germline V CDR1 and CDR2: SGHVS, FNYEAQ. V was clipped by 4 bases and J by 0 bases, with 21 bases between them. The CDR3 totals 18 residues. CDR3 amino acids: CASSSTQSGLRMNTEAFF. DNA of the CDR3: TGTGCCAGCAGCTCAACTCAGTCAGGCCTCAGAATGAACACTGAAGCTTTCTTT. The full variable domain, in which reference TRBV7-6 and TRBJ1-1 provide the parts outside the CDR3, is GAGVSQSPRYKVTKRGQDVALRCDPISGHVSLYWYRQALGQGPEFLTYFNYEAQQDKSGLPNDRFSAERPEGSISTLTIQRTEQRDSAMYRCASSSTQSGLRMNTEAFFGQGTRLTVV.

CDR3 residues: CASSLEFSSNQPQHF. CDR3 nucleotide sequence: TGTGCCAGCAGCTTAGAATTTTCGAGCAATCAGCCCCAGCATTTT. This chain joins TRBV7-2 and TRBJ1-5; D ambiguous. The V and J ends lost 1 base and 1 base respectively, with 8 bases between them. The CDR3 spans 15 residues. Germline V gene data show CDR1 as SGHTA and CDR2 as FQGNSA. Full variable domain (outside the CDR3, taken from reference TRBV7-2 and TRBJ1-5): GAGVSQSPSNKVTEKGKDVELRCDPISGHTALYWYRQSLGQGLEFLIYFQGNSAPDKSGLPSDRFSAERTGGSVSTLTIQRTQQEDSAVYLCASSLEFSSNQPQHFGDGTRLSIL.

The rearrangement joins TRBV7-2 to TRBJ1-1, with a tentative D call TRBD1 (5 bases). Trimming stripped 7 bases from V and 4 bases from J, with 13 bases between. The V gene's germline CDR1 is SGHTA and CDR2 FQGNSA. This CDR3 region has 13 residues. The CDR3 is CASKKGEGTEAFF. CDR3 sequence (DNA): TGTGCCAGCAAAAAAGGGGAAGGCACTGAAGCTTTCTTT. The entire variable domain, with the rest obtained from reference TRBV7-2 and TRBJ1-1, is as follows: GAGVSQSPSNKVTEKGKDVELRCDPISGHTALYWYRQSLGQGLEFLIYFQGNSAPDKSGLPSDRFSAERTGGSVSTLTIQRTQQEDSAVYLCASKKGEGTEAFFGQGTRLTVV.